This T cell receptor beta chain was documented in a study of cytomegalovirus exposure and HLA in healthy donors. The study's findings and limits: A later analysis linked some 18,000 TCR beta sequences to HLA alleles at 0.05 false discovery rate. As a later analysis revealed, most CMV-associated TCR beta chains appeared HLA-restricted. There were some public TCRs occurring in many donors, but most TCR sequences were rare.

PCR amplification relied on 60 Vbeta primers (plus 13 Jbeta primers). This table comes from immunoSEQ multiplex PCR, and its TCRdb copy is limited to in-frame clones, with some not included. The repertoire consists of under 200,000 clones, with under 70% occurring once and the leading ten covering less than 3.5%. Concerning this clone: The antigen remains undetermined.

Germline-derived CDR1 and CDR2 are LGHNA and YNFKEQ. J gave up 0 bases and V 3 bases, and 9 bases lay outside the gene matches. The CDR3 has 17 residues. The chain recombines TRBV4-2 with TRBJ2-7; 9 bases are shared with TRBD2. The clonotype comes from a woman between 40 and 55 years old in good health and CMV-seropositive. The sequenced sample was PBMCs. CDR3: CASSQGTLAGNSYEQYF. The DNA for the CDR3 is TGTGCCAGCAGCCAGGGGACTCTAGCGGGGAACTCCTACGAGCAGTACTTC.